These 32 T cell receptor beta chains came from one sample sequenced in a study of T-cell reconstitution after alpha-beta-depleted transplantation in children. Preparation of the TCRbeta library used unique molecular identifiers. TCRdb independently ran MiXCR on the PCR reads; one entry per CDR3 protein. The sample includes 500,000 to 600,000 distinct CDR3 sequences, 15% to 20% of them seen just once. The specimen comprised PBMCs from the stem cell graft donor, sampled from the stem cell graft. The receptors come from a human donor who donated a stem cell graft to a child with acute lymphoblastic leukemia.

Only a few counts were recorded for this clonotype. One end of the junction does not line up with germline, which may come from a read error. The CDR3 spells CASSLDGYTF. The CDR3 nucleotides read TGTGCCAGCAGCTTAGATGGCTACACCTTC. The V call is TRBV5-1, the J call TRBJ1-2; D uncertain. CDR3 length equals 10 residues. Germline-derived CDR1 and CDR2 are SGHRS and YFSETQ.

The table lists this clonotype with many counts. The chain joins TRBV29-1 to TRBJ2-5, with D tentatively TRBD1 or TRBD2 (5 bases each). CDR1 is SQVTM and CDR2 is ANQGSEA in the germline V gene. The CDR3 has 14 amino acids. Trimming pared 6 bases from V and 7 bases from J, leaving 21 bases between. CDR3 coding DNA: TGCAGCGTGGGGAGAGCAGGGTCCCCAGTGACCCAGTACTTC. Encoded protein: CSVGRAGSPVTQYF. Variable domain in full (rest from reference TRBV29-1 and TRBJ2-5): SAVISQKPSRDICQRGTSLTIQCQVDSQVTMMFWYRQQPGQSLTLIATANQGSEATYESGFVIDKFPISRPNLTFSTLTVSNMSPEDSSIYLCSVGRAGSPVTQYFGPGTRLLVL.

J is TRBJ1-1 and V is TRBV7-3; TRBD1 might be the D (6 bases). V dropped 5 bases and J dropped 0 bases, with 10 bases sitting between them. From germline, CDR1 is SGHTA and CDR2 FQGTGA. The length of the CDR3 is 14 residues. This CDR3 is CASSGGPMNTEAFF. The CDR3 DNA is TGTGCCAGCAGCGGGGGGCCCATGAACACTGAAGCTTTCTTT.

This clonotype was recorded a few times. The V and J genes are TRBV9 and TRBJ2-2; D not resolved. Germline CDR1 SGDLS, CDR2 YYNGEE. V lost 4 bases and J lost 6, with 10 bases in between. The CDR3 totals 13 residues. The CDR3 region is CASSPRQSGELFF. CDR3 nucleotide sequence: TGTGCCAGCAGCCCGAGACAATCCGGGGAGCTGTTTTTT. Variable domain in full (rest from reference TRBV9 and TRBJ2-2): DSGVTQTPKHLITATGQRVTLRCSPRSGDLSVYWYQQSLDQGLQFLIQYYNGEERAKGNILERFSAQQFPDLHSELNLSSLELGDSALYFCASSPRQSGELFFGEGSRLTVL.

In its sample, this clonotype was seen many times. The chain combines TRBV3-1 with TRBJ1-4, with D maybe TRBD1 (5 bases). The CDR3 length is 16 residues. Trimming cost V 3 bases and J 3 bases, with 14 bases left between them. Germline V gene data show CDR1 as LGHDT and CDR2 as YNNKEL (reference sequence). This chain's CDR3 is CASSHTGTSPNEKLFF. In nucleotides, the CDR3 is TGTGCCAGCAGCCATACCGGGACCTCACCTAATGAAAAACTGTTTTTT.

This clonotype was counted between two and nine times. CDR3 protein: CASSQLGSGANVLTF. CDR3 nucleotide sequence: TGTGCCAGCAGCCAATTGGGGTCTGGGGCCAACGTCCTGACTTTC. The rearrangement uses TRBV14 and TRBJ2-6; D is undetermined. Trimming left V 2 bases short and J 1 base short, with 6 bases between. CDR1 is SGHDN and CDR2 is FVKESK in the germline V gene. CDR3 length: 15 residues.

This rearrangement joins TRBV6-2 or TRBV6-3 to TRBJ2-1, with TRBD2 matching over 12 bases. The CDR3 is made up of 17 amino acids. Germline CDR1 reads MNHEY; CDR2 reads SVGEGT. Trimming took 5 bases from V and 4 from J; bases not matched to a gene: 9. CDR3 in DNA: TGTGCCAGCAGTGGGGGACTAGCGGGCACTCCGTACAATGAGCAGTTCTTC. Translating gives CASSGGLAGTPYNEQFF.

This chain joins TRBV5-1 and TRBJ2-3; D is uncertain. The V and J ends lost 0 bases and 2 bases respectively, with 7 bases between them. Germline values: CDR1 SGHRS, CDR2 YFSETQ. This CDR3 has 14 residues. CDR3 residues: CASSLAWITDTQYF. The DNA of the CDR3 is TGCGCCAGCAGCTTGGCCTGGATCACAGATACGCAGTATTTT.

V gene TRBV25-1 combines with J gene TRBJ1-2; 9 bases map to TRBD1. Germline loops: CDR1 MGHDK, CDR2 SYGVNS. The CDR3 extends over 15 amino acids. The ends lost 2 bases at V and 7 bases at J; junction bases unmatched: 8. CDR3 sequence reads: CASSEVLQGAGGYTF. CDR3 DNA: TGTGCCAGCAGTGAAGTCCTACAGGGGGCAGGTGGCTACACCTTC.

This clonotype was counted between two and nine times. This chain uses TRBV12-3 or TRBV12-4 with TRBJ2-3; D assignment may be TRBD1 or TRBD2 (5 bases each). The CDR3 is 16 amino acids. The V end lost 1 base, the J end lost 1 base, and 12 bases lay between the germline ends. The CDR3: CASSLEWDVGTDTQYF. CDR3 bases: TGTGCCAGCAGTTTAGAGTGGGACGTAGGCACAGATACGCAGTATTTT.

This chain joins TRBV24-1 and TRBJ2-3, with D possibly matching TRBD2 (5 bases). V gave up 3 bases and J gave up 3 bases, with 12 bases separating them. Germline assignment: CDR1 KGHDR and CDR2 SFDVKD. The CDR3 totals 15 residues. CDR3 sequence (DNA): TGTGCCACCAGTGATCCCAGGCGGGCAACAGATACGCAGTATTTT. Translating it yields CATSDPRRATDTQYF.

This clonotype was picked up a small number of times. The chain uses TRBV3-1 and TRBJ2-7; the D gene is possibly TRBD2 (5 bases). Trimming pared 4 bases from V and 0 bases from J, leaving 13 bases between. From germline, CDR1 is LGHDT and CDR2 YNNKEL (reference sequence). The CDR3 extends over 15 amino acids. The CDR3: CASSPEDSYSYEQYF. DNA of the CDR3: TGTGCCAGCAGCCCAGAGGACTCCTACTCCTACGAGCAGTACTTC.

This clonotype occurred a few times. The chain employs TRBV3-1 and TRBJ2-3, with D maybe TRBD2 (5 bases). Per germline, CDR1 LGHDT and CDR2 YNNKEL (reference sequence). V was clipped by 4 bases and J by 10 bases, with 12 bases between them. This CDR3 is 12 amino acids long. The CDR3 spells CASSRTRIAQYF. For the CDR3, the DNA is TGTGCCAGCAGCCGAACTAGAATCGCGCAGTATTTT.

CDR3 nucleotides: TGCAGTGCTAGAGTAAAAAGCTCCTACAATGAGCAGTTCTTC. It yields the protein CSARVKSSYNEQFF. The rearrangement joins TRBV20-1 to TRBJ2-1; D is unclear. There are 14 residues in the CDR3. V was trimmed by 1 base and J by 0 bases, leaving 7 bases between them. Per the germline V gene, CDR1 is DFQATT and CDR2 is SNEGSKA (reference sequence).

This clonotype was seen only a few times. The chain has TRBV5-5 and TRBJ2-6; 10 nucleotides match TRBD1. The CDR3 loop spans 17 amino acids. CDR1 is SGHKS, CDR2 YYEKEE, per germline (reference sequence). Trimming removed 4 bases from V and 4 bases from J; junction bases left unmatched: 8. CDR3 coding DNA: TGTGCCAGCAGCGAGGGACAGGGGTCAGCCGGGGCCAACGTCCTGACTTTC. Residues: CASSEGQGSAGANVLTF.

CDR3 sequence reads: CASSFLTRDNEQFF. The CDR3 coding sequence is TGCGCCAGCAGCTTTCTCACGAGGGACAATGAGCAGTTCTTC. The J gene is TRBJ2-1, the V gene TRBV5-1; D possibly corresponds to TRBD2 (5 bases). Trimming removed 2 bases from V and 5 bases from J, with 11 bases in between. This CDR3 is built from 14 residues. CDR1 and CDR2 (germline): SGHRS, YFSETQ.

The rearrangement uses TRBV12-5 and TRBJ2-7; D ambiguous. Looked up from germline, CDR1 is LGHNT and CDR2 is FRNRAP. CDR3 length: 16 residues. Trimming cost V 7 bases and J 3 bases, with 22 bases left between them. Written as DNA, the CDR3 is TGTGCTAGTGCCAACTTTGGCTTGACCTTTAACTACGAGCAGTACTTC. This sequence encodes CASANFGLTFNYEQYF.

The chain links TRBV5-1 to TRBJ2-7; perhaps TRBD2 as D (5 bases). The length of the CDR3 is 14 residues. The germline V gene has CDR1 SGHRS and CDR2 YFSETQ. V gave up 4 bases and J gave up 3 bases, with 14 bases separating them. CDR3 loop: CASSHTSAIYEQYF. CDR3 DNA sequence: TGCGCCAGCAGCCATACTAGTGCCATCTACGAGCAGTACTTC.

The rearrangement uses TRBV5-5 and TRBJ2-7; D is possibly TRBD2 (5 bases). Trimming took 0 bases from V and 1 from J, leaving 11 bases between them. Germline CDR1 SGHKS, CDR2 YYEKEE (reference sequence). The CDR3 has 15 residues. The CDR3 spells CASSLGPSWSYEQYF. In DNA, the CDR3 is TGTGCCAGCAGCTTGGGTCCTAGCTGGTCCTACGAGCAGTACTTC.

The rearrangement joins TRBV21-1 to TRBJ1-2; TRBD1, as called in the table, went unchecked against the DNA. TRBV21-1 is labeled a pseudogene. This CDR3 spans 18 amino acids. The CDR3 bases are TGTGCCAGCAGCAAAGCGCTAGGGGACAGCCCCCCTAACTATGGCTACACCTTC. Its protein is CASSKALGDSPPNYGYTF.

With regard to this clonotype: The junction and the germline gene differ at one end; a read error may be behind it. J is TRBJ2-1 and V is TRBV7-9; D is perhaps TRBD2 (5 bases). The CDR3 is 14 amino acids. Germline CDR1 is SEHNR and CDR2 is FQNEAQ (reference sequence). The CDR3 DNA reads as TGTGGCAGCGGAGGCCCAAGCTCCTACAATCAGCAGTTCTTC. Translating gives CGSGGPSSYNQQFF.

The sample holds a few counts of this clonotype. Here the CDR3 DNA reads TGCGCCAGGAGGGCGGATCACACCGGGGAGCTGTTTTTT. Its translation is CARRADHTGELFF. This rearrangement joins TRBV10-2 to TRBJ2-2, with D tentatively TRBD2 (5 bases). The CDR3 is 13 amino acids. In germline, CDR1 is WSHSY, CDR2 SAAADI. Between the trimmed V and J ends, which lost 9 bases and 3 bases, there was a span of 11 bases.

This clonotype was seen a handful of times. The chain carries TRBV7-8 and TRBJ2-7, with a weak D call TRBD2 (5 bases). Germline CDR1 SGHVS, CDR2 FQNEAQ. The ends were cut back, 1 base at V and 5 bases at J, with 18 bases in the middle. This CDR3 spans 16 amino acids. The CDR3 spells CASSLGRVARPHEQYF. In nucleotides, the CDR3 is TGTGCCAGCAGCTTAGGTCGCGTAGCGAGGCCCCACGAGCAGTACTTC.

The V and J genes are TRBV6-5 and TRBJ2-4; D remains unclear. Germline-derived CDR1 and CDR2 are MNHEY and SVGAGI. V was pared by 4 bases and J by 4 bases, with 17 bases between. The CDR3 runs 16 residues. This CDR3 is CASSLSADGAKNIQYF. As DNA, the CDR3 is TGTGCCAGCAGTTTGAGTGCAGATGGAGCAAAAAACATTCAGTACTTC.

This clonotype was seen more than once but under ten times. The chain joins TRBV6-1 to TRBJ2-2; unclear D gene. Germline-derived CDR1 and CDR2 are MNHNS and SASEGT. The CDR3 length is 15 residues. Trimming took off 1 base at V and 0 bases at J, with 6 bases between the two ends. In nucleotides, the CDR3 is TGTGCCAGCAGTGAAGGGGTGGCGAACACCGGGGAGCTGTTTTTT. It translates to CASSEGVANTGELFF.

This clonotype was detected only a few times. This chain joins TRBV4-1 and TRBJ1-2, with a tentative D call TRBD1 (6 bases). Trimming shortened V by 1 base and J by 0 bases, and 9 bases separated the two germline ends. The CDR3 sequence is 15 residues long. The germline V gene encodes CDR1 MGHRA and CDR2 YSYEKL. CDR3 amino acids: CASSQVAGANYGYTF. DNA for the CDR3: TGCGCCAGCAGCCAAGTGGCAGGGGCTAACTATGGCTACACCTTC.

There are a few counts of this clonotype. A much larger clone sits a single nucleotide away, making a read error possible. J is TRBJ1-2 and V is TRBV10-3, with TRBD1 matching over 11 bases. CDR1 and CDR2 from the germline V gene are ENHRY and SYGVKD. This CDR3 comprises 18 residues. Trimming took 5 bases from V and 4 from J; bases not matched to a gene: 15. The CDR3 spells CAISLYSFRDRGIYGYTF. In nucleotides, the CDR3 is TGTGCCATCAGTTTATATAGTTTCCGGGACAGGGGGATCTATGGCTACACCTTC.

The chain joins TRBV12-3 or TRBV12-4 to TRBJ2-3; D is unclear. The CDR3 has 11 residues. Trimming removed 1 base from V and 7 bases from J, with 3 bases in between. The CDR3 DNA is TGTGCCAGCAGTTTAGGCTATACGCAGTATTTT. It translates to CASSLGYTQYF.

The rearrangement joins TRBV12-3 or TRBV12-4 to TRBJ2-7; the match to TRBD2 covers 9 bases. The CDR3 contains 14 residues. After removal of 7 bases from V and 0 bases from J, the junction contained 4 bases not matched to a gene. The CDR3 reads CASTRSGSSYEQYF. The CDR3 DNA sequence: TGTGCCAGCACCCGTAGCGGGAGCTCCTACGAGCAGTACTTC.

The gene calls are TRBV29-1 and TRBJ2-1; D not resolved. Germline V gene sequence: CDR1 SQVTM, CDR2 ANQGSEA. CDR3 size: 11 residues. Trimming pared 2 bases from V and 7 bases from J, leaving 6 bases between. Written as DNA, the CDR3 is TGCAGCGTTGAACAAAAGAATGAGCAGTTCTTC. This gives the protein CSVEQKNEQFF.

Here the CDR3 DNA reads TGTGCCAGCAGTTTAGAGGGTGACTCTGGAAACACCATATATTTT. Amino acid sequence: CASSLEGDSGNTIYF. The V call is TRBV12-3 or TRBV12-4, the J call TRBJ1-3; D remains ambiguous. Trimming took 1 base from V and 0 from J, leaving 7 bases between them. The CDR3 is 15 residues long.

The rearrangement links TRBV3-1 to TRBJ2-7; no definite D call. V gave up 3 bases and J gave up 2 bases, with 5 bases separating them. The CDR3 covers 12 residues. CDR1 and CDR2 from the germline V gene are LGHDT and YNNKEL (reference sequence). CDR3: CASSHDTYEQYF. CDR3 sequence (DNA): TGTGCCAGCAGCCATGACACCTACGAGCAGTACTTC.